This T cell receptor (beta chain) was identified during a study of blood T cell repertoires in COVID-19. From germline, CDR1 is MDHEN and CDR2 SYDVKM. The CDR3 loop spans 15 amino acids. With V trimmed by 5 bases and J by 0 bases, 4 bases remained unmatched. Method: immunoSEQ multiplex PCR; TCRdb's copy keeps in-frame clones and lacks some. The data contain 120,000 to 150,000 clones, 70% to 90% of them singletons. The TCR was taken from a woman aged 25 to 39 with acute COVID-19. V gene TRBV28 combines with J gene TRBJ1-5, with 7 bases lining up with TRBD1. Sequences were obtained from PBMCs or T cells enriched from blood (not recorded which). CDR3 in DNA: TGTGCCAGCAGTCTGACAGGGTATAGCAATCAGCCCCAGCATTTT. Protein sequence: CASSLTGYSNQPQHF.